The 28 T cell receptor beta chains reported below all come from one sample, sequenced in a study of vaccination and CD4 T cells after COVID-19. Described treatment: approximately 11-day PBMC culture with coronavirus spike peptide pools or control peptides (ViraFEST assay). Once obtained from cultured CD4+ T cells, the DNA was sequenced using the Oncomine TCR Beta short-read assay. MiXCR was run by TCRdb on the PCR reads, yielding one entry per CDR3 protein. The sample contains roughly 17,000 distinct CDR3 sequences, under 65% of which appear only once. Their recognized antigens are unknown. The sequencing here drew on CD4+ T cells from blood, cultured in vitro, taken before SARS-CoV-2 vaccination. Receptors were obtained from a human donor who had recovered from COVID-19.

This clonotype was detected once. The V gene is TRBV5-4, the J gene TRBJ1-5, with D perhaps TRBD1 (6 bases). With 4 bases removed from V and 7 bases from J, the gap between germline ends came to 12 bases. Per the germline V gene, CDR1 is SGHNT and CDR2 is YYREEE (reference sequence). The CDR3 totals 13 residues. The CDR3 protein is CASSTQGNQPQHF. The CDR3 DNA follows: TGTGCCAGCAGCACCCAGGGGAACCAGCCCCAGCATTTT. The whole variable domain, filled in from reference TRBV5-4 and TRBJ1-5, reads ETGVTQSPTHLIKTRGQQVTLRCSSQSGHNTVSWYQQALGQGPQFIFQYYREEENGRGNFPPRFSGLQFPNYSSELNVNALELDDSALYLCASSTQGNQPQHFGDGTRLSIL.

The V and J genes are TRBV10-3 and TRBJ1-2, with TRBD1 matching 8 bases. Trimming at V came to 2 bases and at J to 4 bases, leaving 0 bases not matched to a gene. Germline CDR1 and CDR2: ENHRY and SYGVKD. This CDR3 has 13 residues. CDR3 nucleotides: TGTGCCATCAGTGAGGACAGGGGCTATGGCTACACCTTC. Translated, it gives CAISEDRGYGYTF.

The chain combines TRBV7-2 with TRBJ2-5; no reliable D call. Germline assignment: CDR1 SGHTA and CDR2 FQGNSA. The V gene lost 2 bases and the J gene lost 5 bases, with 3 bases spanning the gap. The CDR3 contains 11 residues. The CDR3 spells CASSLSETQYF. The CDR3 DNA reads TGTGCCAGCAGCTTATCCGAGACCCAGTACTTC.

The rearrangement uses TRBV7-2 and TRBJ2-7; D might be TRBD1 (6 bases). V was cut by 1 base and J by 4 bases, with 8 bases left in between. The germline V gene has CDR1 SGHTA and CDR2 FQGNSA. The CDR3 has 13 residues. The chain's CDR3 is CASSLGTEYEQYF. The DNA of the CDR3 is TGTGCCAGCAGCTTAGGGACAGAGTACGAGCAGTACTTC.

The chain employs TRBV7-9 and TRBJ1-6; 8 nucleotides agree with TRBD1. Per germline, CDR1 SEHNR and CDR2 FQNEAQ (reference sequence). J was trimmed by 14 bases and V by 1 base; bases with no gene match: 7. The CDR3 runs to 14 residues. CDR3 sequence: CASSLGTGRESLHF. The CDR3 region has the DNA TGTGCCAGCAGCTTAGGGACAGGGAGGGAGTCCCTCCACTTT.

The V call is TRBV19, the J call TRBJ1-2, with D possibly being TRBD1 (5 bases). The CDR3 is made up of 14 amino acids. Germline-derived CDR1 and CDR2 are LNHDA and SQIVND (reference sequence). V was pared by 6 bases and J by 0 bases, with 11 bases between. CDR3 nucleotides: TGTGCCAGTAGCTCACAGGTTACTAACTATGGCTACACCTTC. It codes for CASSSQVTNYGYTF.

This clonotype came up once. The chain recombines TRBV20-1 with TRBJ2-5, with 9 positions matching TRBD2. From germline, CDR1 is DFQATT and CDR2 SNEGSKA (reference sequence). The CDR3 is 16 amino acids. With 6 bases clipped from V and 4 bases from J, the junction kept 15 bases outside the gene matches. CDR3 sequence (DNA): TGCAGTGCCCCCCGGGGACCGCGGGGGGGAAGAGAGACCCAGTACTTC. Protein product: CSAPRGPRGGRETQYF.

V usage is TRBV7-2 and J usage is TRBJ2-2; 11 nucleotides align to TRBD2. V gave up 8 bases and J gave up 5 bases; unmatched junction bases: 7. The CDR3 totals 15 residues. Looked up from germline, CDR1 is SGHTA and CDR2 is FQGNSA. CDR3 in DNA: TGTGCCAGCGGACTGACTAGCGGGGTTACCGGGGAGCTGTTTTTT. Translation gives CASGLTSGVTGELFF.

V and J are TRBV7-2 and TRBJ1-2, with 10 bases aligning to TRBD1. The V gene end was trimmed by 5 bases and the J gene end by 3 bases; junction bases not matched to a gene: 9. Germline V gene lookup returns CDR1 SGHTA and CDR2 FQGNSA. The CDR3 length is 16 residues. The CDR3 coding sequence is TGTGCCAGCAGCCCCCGGACAGGGGGAAATCACTATGGCTACACCTTC. The encoded protein is CASSPRTGGNHYGYTF. Full variable domain (remainder filled in from reference TRBV7-2 and TRBJ1-2): GAGVSQSPSNKVTEKGKDVELRCDPISGHTALYWYRQSLGQGLEFLIYFQGNSAPDKSGLPSDRFSAERTGGSVSTLTIQRTQQEDSAVYLCASSPRTGGNHYGYTFGSGTRLTVV.

The rearrangement links TRBV15 to TRBJ2-2; D possibly matches TRBD1 or TRBD2 (5 bases each). Trimming cost V 1 base and J 6 bases, with 12 bases left between them. The CDR3 is 15 amino acids. Germline V lookup: CDR1 LNHNV, CDR2 YYDKDF (reference sequence). The CDR3 is CATSRGDHTPGELFF. CDR3 nucleotides: TGTGCCACCAGCAGAGGGGACCACACACCCGGGGAGCTGTTTTTT. The complete variable domain, with remaining parts taken from reference TRBV15 and TRBJ2-2, reads DAMVIQNPRYQVTQFGKPVTLSCSQTLNHNVMYWYQQKSSQAPKLLFHYYDKDFNNEADTPDNFQSRRPNTSFCFLDIRSPGLGDTAMYLCATSRGDHTPGELFFGEGSRLTVL.

The CDR3 DNA sequence: TGTGCCATCAGTGCTGACAGGGGGCGTGTAGCTTTCTTT. Translated: CAISADRGRVAFF. The genes are TRBV10-3 and TRBJ1-1; 10 bases align to TRBD1. Germline V gene data show CDR1 as ENHRY and CDR2 as SYGVKD. The CDR3 has 13 amino acids. J gave up 10 bases and V 4 bases, and 6 bases lay outside the gene matches.

The chain joins TRBV19 to TRBJ1-2, with TRBD1 identical over 7 bases. The V gene end was trimmed by 8 bases and the J gene end by 4 bases; junction bases not matched to a gene: 4. CDR1 and CDR2 (germline): LNHDA, SQIVND (reference sequence). The CDR3 has 12 residues. CDR3 in amino acids: CASLGQLYGYTF. In DNA form, the CDR3 reads TGTGCCAGTCTGGGACAGCTCTATGGCTACACCTTC.

The rearrangement links TRBV15 to TRBJ2-7; possibly TRBD1 for D (6 bases). The V end lost 5 bases, the J end lost 1 base, and 12 bases lay between the germline ends. The CDR3 totals 14 residues. Germline V lookup: CDR1 LNHNV, CDR2 YYDKDF (reference sequence). In nucleotides, the CDR3 is TGTGCCACCAGCCCTCAGGGGTCATCCTACGAGCAGTACTTC. It yields the protein CATSPQGSSYEQYF. Full variable domain (missing parts from reference TRBV15 and TRBJ2-7): DAMVIQNPRYQVTQFGKPVTLSCSQTLNHNVMYWYQQKSSQAPKLLFHYYDKDFNNEADTPDNFQSRRPNTSFCFLDIRSPGLGDTAMYLCATSPQGSSYEQYFGPGTRLTVT.

The chain joins TRBV7-2 to TRBJ2-3; no definite D call. Germline CDR1 and CDR2: SGHTA and FQGNSA. The CDR3 has 14 amino acids. V was cut by 1 base and J by 2 bases, with 7 bases left in between. The chain's CDR3 is CASSLETFTDTQYF. DNA of the CDR3: TGTGCCAGCAGCTTAGAGACTTTCACAGATACGCAGTATTTT. The full variable domain, in which reference TRBV7-2 and TRBJ2-3 provide the parts outside the CDR3, is GAGVSQSPSNKVTEKGKDVELRCDPISGHTALYWYRQSLGQGLEFLIYFQGNSAPDKSGLPSDRFSAERTGGSVSTLTIQRTQQEDSAVYLCASSLETFTDTQYFGPGTRLTVL.

This clonotype was recorded a few times. The V call is TRBV15, the J call TRBJ1-6; 11 nucleotides match TRBD1. Germline V gene lookup returns CDR1 LNHNV and CDR2 YYDKDF (reference sequence). CDR3 size: 16 residues. J was trimmed by 11 bases and V by 2 bases; bases with no gene match: 8. The CDR3 nucleotides read TGTGCCACCAGCAGAAACCGCGGGACAGGGGGAGCACCCCTCCACTTT. Translation gives CATSRNRGTGGAPLHF. The whole variable domain, filled in from reference TRBV15 and TRBJ1-6, reads DAMVIQNPRYQVTQFGKPVTLSCSQTLNHNVMYWYQQKSSQAPKLLFHYYDKDFNNEADTPDNFQSRRPNTSFCFLDIRSPGLGDTAMYLCATSRNRGTGGAPLHFGNGTRLTVT.

The J gene is TRBJ2-7, the V gene TRBV6-2 or TRBV6-3; D could derive from TRBD1 or TRBD2 (5 bases each). The CDR3 sequence is 13 residues long. Germline V gene data show CDR1 as MNHEY and CDR2 as SVGEGT. V was trimmed by 2 bases and J by 2 bases, leaving 7 bases between them. The CDR3 sequence is CASSYTGPYEQYF. CDR3 nucleotides: TGTGCCAGCAGTTACACGGGACCCTACGAGCAGTACTTC.

The rearrangement links TRBV5-1 to TRBJ2-3, with 7 bases identical to TRBD1. CDR1 is SGHRS and CDR2 is YFSETQ in the germline V gene. With 4 bases clipped from V and 2 bases from J, the junction kept 10 bases outside the gene matches. CDR3 length: 16 amino acids. Written as DNA, the CDR3 is TGCGCCAGCAGCCCGGGACAGCGCGCTCACACAGATACGCAGTATTTT. This encodes CASSPGQRAHTDTQYF.

This clonotype was seen a handful of times. The chain combines TRBV7-2 with TRBJ2-3, with 13 bases matching TRBD2. This CDR3 region has 18 residues. Germline V gives CDR1 SGHTA, CDR2 FQGNSA. V dropped 5 bases and J dropped 2; count of bases not matched to a gene: 10. The CDR3 sequence is CASSQEGTSGDSTDTQYF. For the CDR3, the DNA is TGTGCCAGCAGCCAGGAAGGGACTAGCGGGGACTCCACAGATACGCAGTATTTT.

This chain connects TRBV19 to TRBJ2-5; D perhaps matches TRBD1 (6 bases). Germline V gene sequence: CDR1 LNHDA, CDR2 SQIVND (reference sequence). This CDR3 comprises 13 residues. Trimming took 10 bases from V and 3 from J, leaving 15 bases between them. CDR3 DNA: TGTGCCACCCGGGACACCCGGAAAGAGACCCAGTACTTC. It translates to CATRDTRKETQYF. Drawing the rest from reference TRBV19 and TRBJ2-5, the complete variable domain is DGGITQSPKYLFRKEGQNVTLSCEQNLNHDAMYWYRQDPGQGLRLIYYSQIVNDFQKGDIAEGYSVSREKKESFPLTVTSAQKNPTAFYLCATRDTRKETQYFGPGTRLLVL.

As DNA, the CDR3 is TGTGCCAGCAGCGTAGAAGAGACCCAGTACTTC. The encoded protein is CASSVEETQYF. The chain joins TRBV9 to TRBJ2-5; no reliable D call. The CDR3 has 11 residues. The V end lost 0 bases, the J end lost 3 bases, and 0 bases lay between the germline ends. The germline V gene encodes CDR1 SGDLS and CDR2 YYNGEE. Using reference TRBV9 and TRBJ2-5 for the parts outside the CDR3, the full variable domain is DSGVTQTPKHLITATGQRVTLRCSPRSGDLSVYWYQQSLDQGLQFLIQYYNGEERAKGNILERFSAQQFPDLHSELNLSSLELGDSALYFCASSVEETQYFGPGTRLLVL.

The chain combines TRBV6-2 or TRBV6-3 with TRBJ2-2; D gene unclear. V gave up 6 bases and J gave up 7 bases, with 9 bases separating them. Per germline, CDR1 MNHEY and CDR2 SVGEGT. This CDR3 is built from 12 residues. CDR3 nucleotide sequence: TGTGCCAGCAGCAACACGGGCGGGGAGCTGTTTTTT. Encoded protein: CASSNTGGELFF.

This sequence joins TRBV20-1 and TRBJ1-5, with no clear D. There are 14 residues in the CDR3. V lost 4 bases, J lost 2 bases, and 12 bases lay in between. Germline V gives CDR1 DFQATT, CDR2 SNEGSKA (reference sequence). The CDR3 DNA reads TGCAGTGCTATAGAGTGGGTAGGCAATCAGCCCCAGCATTTT. It codes for CSAIEWVGNQPQHF.

The chain carries TRBV15 and TRBJ2-5; D is unresolved. Germline V CDR1 and CDR2: LNHNV, YYDKDF (reference sequence). There are 15 residues in the CDR3. Trimming pared 0 bases from V and 2 bases from J, leaving 10 bases between. The CDR3 loop reads CATSRDRASQETQYF. DNA for the CDR3: TGTGCCACCAGCAGAGATCGAGCCTCACAAGAGACCCAGTACTTC.

This clonotype showed up just once. Because the CDR3 is missing its conserved closing phenylalanine or tryptophan, this is likely a read error. The chain joins TRBV7-2 to TRBJ1-1; the match to TRBD1 covers 7 bases. V lost 8 bases, J lost 5 bases, and 11 bases stayed unmatched. This CDR3 comprises 14 residues. The germline V gene encodes CDR1 SGHTA and CDR2 FQGNSA. The CDR3 protein is CASSGRGRLTEAFS. The CDR3 DNA reads TGTGCCAGCTCCGGGAGGGGGCGCTTAACTGAAGCTTTCTCT.

The chain combines TRBV5-1 with TRBJ1-1; perhaps TRBD1 as D (6 bases). CDR3 length: 15 residues. V was cut by 3 bases and J by 4 bases, with 16 bases left in between. Germline V gene sequence: CDR1 SGHRS, CDR2 YFSETQ. CDR3 nucleotides: TGCGCCAGCAGCTCAGCGGGGACATCGGGCACTGAAGCTTTCTTT. Its translation: CASSSAGTSGTEAFF.

This clonotype was seen only a few times. This CDR3 is CASSLRPNTEAFF. Here the CDR3 DNA reads TGTGCCAGCAGTCTGCGTCCCAACACTGAAGCTTTCTTT. The rearrangement joins TRBV27 to TRBJ1-1; D is unresolved. This CDR3 comprises 13 residues. Per the germline V gene, CDR1 is MNHEY and CDR2 is SMNVEV (reference sequence). V was cut by 5 bases and J by 2 bases, with 9 bases left in between.

The genes are TRBV9 and TRBJ1-2, with D possibly being TRBD1 (6 bases). Germline CDR1 is SGDLS and CDR2 is YYNGEE. The CDR3 is made up of 15 amino acids. V lost 1 base and J lost 2, with 12 bases in between. The CDR3 bases are TGTGCCAGCAGCGTAACAGGGACTTGGAACTATGGCTACACCTTC. Amino acids: CASSVTGTWNYGYTF. Looking up the rest from reference TRBV9 and TRBJ1-2 gives the full variable domain: DSGVTQTPKHLITATGQRVTLRCSPRSGDLSVYWYQQSLDQGLQFLIQYYNGEERAKGNILERFSAQQFPDLHSELNLSSLELGDSALYFCASSVTGTWNYGYTFGSGTRLTVV.

This clonotype appeared once. The chain combines TRBV5-1 with TRBJ1-1; D may be TRBD1 (6 bases). The CDR3 covers 15 residues. The germline gives CDR1 SGHRS, CDR2 YFSETQ. V dropped 1 base and J dropped 1 base, with 11 bases sitting between them. CDR3 nucleotide sequence: TGCGCCAGCAGCTTGTCAGGGGACGAGAACACTGAAGCTTTCTTT. Amino acids: CASSLSGDENTEAFF.